The 3 T cell receptor beta chains listed next were all sequenced from one sample in a study of cytomegalovirus exposure and HLA in healthy donors. TCRdb's table, derived via immunoSEQ multiplex PCR, lists solely in-frame clones and lacks some. There are about 120,000 clones in the sample; about 87% occur only once, and under 2% lies in the top ten. The specimen sequenced was PBMCs. Receptors originate from a woman aged 18-30 years in good health and CMV-seronegative.

The chain recombines TRBV28 with TRBJ2-5, with a possible D match to TRBD2 (6 bases). CDR1 and CDR2 from the germline V gene are MDHEN and SYDVKM. This CDR3 region has 14 residues. The germline V and J ends were trimmed by 7 bases and 4 bases, with 16 bases remaining between them. The CDR3 nucleotides are TGTGCCAGCACTTACGCGGGACGCGGAGAGACCCAGTACTTC. This encodes CASTYAGRGETQYF.

The genes are TRBV6-1 and TRBJ2-2; D unresolved. This CDR3 spans 12 amino acids. V was clipped by 6 bases and J by 5 bases, with 7 bases between them. Germline CDR1 is MNHNS and CDR2 is SASEGT. In nucleotides, the CDR3 is TGTGCCAGCAGCTGGGCGACCGGGGAGCTGTTTTTT. This codes for CASSWATGELFF.

The count of this clone is one. The V and J genes are TRBV5-6 and TRBJ1-4, with 9 bases identical to TRBD1. The CDR3 runs 15 residues. Trimming removed 4 bases from V and 7 bases from J; junction bases left unmatched: 8. Per germline, CDR1 SGHDT and CDR2 YYEEEE. CDR3 nucleotides: TGTGCCAGCAGCCTTGGGACAGGGTTAGGTGAAAAACTGTTTTTT. Protein: CASSLGTGLGEKLFF.